These T cell receptor beta chains were read from a single sample in a study of chemoradiotherapy in HPV16-positive cancers. The protocol was immunoSEQ multiplex PCR, while the TCRdb copy is restricted to in-frame clones and leaves out a portion. The data hold some 16,000 clones, with 79% observed a single time. Sampling took place from a patient who underwent chemoradiotherapy. Every receptor here comes from a human donor with HPV-associated anogenital cancer. CDR3s include the opening cysteine and the closing phenylalanine or tryptophan. A D gene is named only where the DNA matches it firmly. Only some rows state a clone size, as once, few, many or a class for expanded clones.

CDR3nt | CDR3aa | j_gene | v_gene | d_gene | abundance
TGTGCCTGGAGTGCCGCGGGGGGGCGAGGAAATGAGCAGTTCTTC | CAWSAAGGRGNEQFF | TRBJ2-1 | TRBV30 | TRBD2 | .
TGTGCCAGCAGTTTTAGGGTGAGCGAGCAGTACTTC | CASSFRVSEQYF | TRBJ2-7 | TRBV28 | . | .
TGTGCCAGCAGTTACTCTCGGGGGGCATCGACTGAAGCTTTCTTT | CASSYSRGASTEAFF | TRBJ1-1 | TRBV6-5 | . | .
TGCGCCAGCAGCTTGGAGCCTAGCGGGGGATACGAGCAGTACTTC | CASSLEPSGGYEQYF | TRBJ2-7 | TRBV5-1 | TRBD2 | .
TGTGCCAGCAGTGAAGTACAGGGGGCGAACGGAAGGGCCCAGTACTTC | CASSEVQGANGRAQYF | TRBJ2-5 | TRBV6-1 | TRBD1 | .
TGTGCCACCAGCAGAGACCTCCCGGGACTAGCTTCGGAGACCCAGTACTTC | CATSRDLPGLASETQYF | TRBJ2-5 | TRBV15 | TRBD2 | .
TGCAGTGCTAGAGATCGAAATGAGCAGTTCTTC | CSARDRNEQFF | TRBJ2-1 | TRBV20-1 | . | .
TGTGCCTGGAGTGTACTCGGGACACCGAGCTCCTATAATTCACCCCTCCACTTT | CAWSVLGTPSSYNSPLHF | TRBJ1-6 | TRBV30 | . | .
TGTGCCAGCAGTTATAACGGCGACATGAACACTGAAGCTTTCTTT | CASSYNGDMNTEAFF | TRBJ1-1 | TRBV6-5 | . | .
TGTGCCAGCAGTTCTGGGGTCCACGAGCAGTACTTC | CASSSGVHEQYF | TRBJ2-7 | TRBV28 | . | .
TGTGCCAGCAGCTTGACCGTTTTTAACACTGAAGCTTTCTTT | CASSLTVFNTEAFF | TRBJ1-1 | TRBV9 | . | .
TGTGCCAGCAGCTTACCGCGGACAGGGGCTCGTGCCATATATTTT | CASSLPRTGARAIYF | TRBJ1-3 | TRBV7-2 | TRBD1 | .
TGTGCCAGCAGCTTAGGAACAGGAGCCTACGAGCAGTACTTC | CASSLGTGAYEQYF | TRBJ2-7 | TRBV7-2 | . | .
TGCGCCAGCAGCCAGCAACCGGGACAGGGGGCGCTTTTAGATACGCAGTATTTT | CASSQQPGQGALLDTQYF | TRBJ2-3 | TRBV4-3 | TRBD1 | .
TGCGCCAGCAGCGAGGGAGATCATAGCAATCAGCCCCAGCATTTT | CASSEGDHSNQPQHF | TRBJ1-5 | TRBV4-1 | . | once
TGCGCCAGCAAAGCGGGCGCTAGCACAGATACGCAGTATTTT | CASKAGASTDTQYF | TRBJ2-3 | TRBV5-1 | . | .
TGTGCCAGCAGTGAAGTAGAGGGGGGATACAATGAGCAGTTCTTC | CASSEVEGGYNEQFF | TRBJ2-1 | TRBV6-4 | . | .
TGTGCCAGTAGTAGATACCCCAGGGCTGGCCGGGGCGATGAGCAGTTCTTC | CASSRYPRAGRGDEQFF | TRBJ2-1 | TRBV19 | . | once
TGCAGCGTTGACGGGACAGGGGGCGGAGAGACCCAGTACTTC | CSVDGTGGGETQYF | TRBJ2-5 | TRBV29-1 | TRBD1 | .
TGCGCCAGCAGCGTGGAGACAGCGAACACTGAAGCTTTCTTT | CASSVETANTEAFF | TRBJ1-1 | TRBV5-1 | . | .
TGTGCCTGGAGGGCCTGGGACAAGCAAGAGACCCAGTACTTC | CAWRAWDKQETQYF | TRBJ2-5 | TRBV30 | . | .
TGCGCCAGCAGCTTGGTGGCGGGGGGGGCGGTGGATGAGCAGTTCTTC | CASSLVAGGAVDEQFF | TRBJ2-1 | TRBV5-1 | TRBD2 | .
TGTGCCAGTACCCGAGGGGGGTTTGAGACTGAAGCTTTCTTT | CASTRGGFETEAFF | TRBJ1-1 | TRBV19 | . | once
TGTGCCAGCAGCCTCCGAGGGACAGGGGGATACGAGCAGTACTTC | CASSLRGTGGYEQYF | TRBJ2-7 | TRBV11-3 | TRBD1 | .
TGTGCCTGGTCAACGAGGGGATCTCAGCCCCAGCATTTT | CAWSTRGSQPQHF | TRBJ1-5 | TRBV30 | . | .
TGTGCCAGCAGTGCGGGGGAGTCCTACGAGCAGTACTTC | CASSAGESYEQYF | TRBJ2-7 | TRBV6-1 | . | .
TGTGCCAGCAGGGCGGGACAGGGGGTGCATGAAGCTTTCTTT | CASRAGQGVHEAFF | TRBJ1-1 | TRBV6-6 | TRBD1 | once
TGTGCCAGCAGCCAAGATCCTGGCAGGGGTAACACTGAAGCTTTCTTT | CASSQDPGRGNTEAFF | TRBJ1-1 | TRBV4-2 | . | .
TGTGCCAGCACCGGCAGGGCCCATTCGGGGCCCCAGCATTTT | CASTGRAHSGPQHF | TRBJ1-5 | TRBV28 | . | .
TGTGCCAGCAGTGAAGACAGGGGGCAAGTCAATGAGCAGTTCTTC | CASSEDRGQVNEQFF | TRBJ2-1 | TRBV27 | TRBD1 | .
TGTGCCAGCAGCTTGGACAGGGGAACGGGCGAGCAGTACTTC | CASSLDRGTGEQYF | TRBJ2-7 | TRBV5-6 | TRBD1 | .
TGTGCCAGCAGCTTGGAGTCGGCTGATCCGACCTACGAGCAGTACTTC | CASSLESADPTYEQYF | TRBJ2-7 | TRBV5-6 | . | .
TGTGCCAGCTCACTTGGTGGGTCCAACTACGAGCAGTACTTC | CASSLGGSNYEQYF | TRBJ2-7 | TRBV18 | . | .
TGTGCCAGCAGTTTATGGGCGGGGGGGCGTCAAGAGCAGTACTTC | CASSLWAGGRQEQYF | TRBJ2-7 | TRBV28 | TRBD2 | .
TGTGCCAGCAGCGTAGCCGGACTAGCGGGGGCTGATACGCAGTATTTT | CASSVAGLAGADTQYF | TRBJ2-3 | TRBV9 | TRBD2 | .
TGTGCCAGCAGCTACTGGGGGACAGGGACACCCCTCCACTTT | CASSYWGTGTPLHF | TRBJ1-6 | TRBV7-2 | TRBD1 | few
TGTGCCAGCAGCCAAGGACTGGGTGGGGAGACCCAGTACTTC | CASSQGLGGETQYF | TRBJ2-5 | TRBV4-2 | . | .
TGTGCCAGCAGCCAACCCGGGACAGGGGGCAACACCGGGGAGCTGTTTTTT | CASSQPGTGGNTGELFF | TRBJ2-2 | TRBV11-1 | TRBD1 | .
TGCGCCAGCAGCTTAAGGACAGGGTTTACAGATACGCAGTATTTT | CASSLRTGFTDTQYF | TRBJ2-3 | TRBV5-1 | TRBD1 | .
TGTGCCAGCAGCCCAATTTTGGCTCGAGAGACCCAGTACTTC | CASSPILARETQYF | TRBJ2-5 | TRBV7-2 | . | .
TGTGCCAGCAGTTATTATCCGACAGGGTACACTGAAGCTTTCTTT | CASSYYPTGYTEAFF | TRBJ1-1 | TRBV6-5 | TRBD1 | .
TGCGCCAGCAGCTTACCGGGCAGGGTTGCCTACAATGAGCAGTTCTTC | CASSLPGRVAYNEQFF | TRBJ2-1 | TRBV5-1 | . | .
TGTGCCAGCAGTTATCGACAGGGTGATGGCTACACCTTC | CASSYRQGDGYTF | TRBJ1-2 | TRBV6-5 | TRBD1 | .
TGTGCCAGCAGCCTCGGGACTAACCAAGAGACCCAGTACTTC | CASSLGTNQETQYF | TRBJ2-5 | TRBV5-4 | TRBD2 | .
TGTGCCAGCAGTTACTCGACGGGGCGCATGAACACTGAAGCTTTCTTT | CASSYSTGRMNTEAFF | TRBJ1-1 | TRBV6-5 | . | .
TGCGCCAGCAAACTTTCGACGGGAGTCACTGAAGCTTTCTTT | CASKLSTGVTEAFF | TRBJ1-1 | TRBV4-1 | . | .
TGTGCCAGCAGGTCCCTCGCCGGGACAGGGTCCCATGAGCAGTTCTTC | CASRSLAGTGSHEQFF | TRBJ2-1 | TRBV6-6 | TRBD1 | .
TGCGCCAGCAGCTTCCAGGGACAGGAACACAATGAGCAGTTCTTC | CASSFQGQEHNEQFF | TRBJ2-1 | TRBV5-1 | TRBD1 | .
TGCGCCAGCAGCTTACAGGGAGAAAACTATGGCTACACCTTC | CASSLQGENYGYTF | TRBJ1-2 | TRBV5-1 | . | .
TGCGCCAGCAGCCCCAACCAACAGGTGAACACTGAAGCTTTCTTT | CASSPNQQVNTEAFF | TRBJ1-1 | TRBV5-1 | . | .
TGTGCCAGCAGTTTTGGACAGGGAGGGTACGAGCAGTACTTC | CASSFGQGGYEQYF | TRBJ2-7 | TRBV28 | . | .
TGTGCCAGCAGCTTAGGGTCGAACGAGCAGTACTTC | CASSLGSNEQYF | TRBJ2-7 | TRBV7-6 | . | .
TGTGCAAGTCGCTTAGGGGGTACAGCGAATCAGCCCCAGCATTTT | CASRLGGTANQPQHF | TRBJ1-5 | TRBV12-2 | . | once
TGTGCCAGCAGTATACTAAATGAGCAGTTCTTC | CASSILNEQFF | TRBJ2-1 | TRBV2 | . | .
TGTGCCTGGACTCCGACAAACTATGGCTACACCTTC | CAWTPTNYGYTF | TRBJ1-2 | TRBV30 | . | once
TGTGCCAGCAGCCAGCTACTAGCGAATCAAGAGACCCAGTACTTC | CASSQLLANQETQYF | TRBJ2-5 | TRBV11-2 | TRBD2 | few
TGCGCCAGCAGCCAAGACCTCCGGACAGGGTTGACCTACGAGCAGTACTTC | CASSQDLRTGLTYEQYF | TRBJ2-7 | TRBV4-1 | TRBD1 | .